This passage covers 18 T cell receptor beta chains from one sample sequenced in a study of blood T cell repertoires in COVID-19. Some clones are missing from TCRdb's copy, which holds only in-frame ones; the method was immunoSEQ multiplex PCR. This sample has over 200,000 clones, with around 84% found just once. Material: peripheral blood. These receptor sequences come from a woman aged 80 or over with active or convalescent COVID-19.

The rearrangement uses TRBV5-1 and TRBJ2-2, with 9 nucleotides matching TRBD2. The CDR3 totals 15 residues. The junction had 5 bases not matched to a gene; V was cut back by 5 bases and J by 3 bases. Germline V gene sequence: CDR1 SGHRS, CDR2 YFSETQ. The CDR3 protein is CASRILAGHTGELFF. The CDR3, as DNA: TGCGCCAGCAGAATACTAGCGGGTCACACCGGGGAGCTGTTTTTT.

The chain has TRBV3-1 (or the pseudogene TRBV3-2) and TRBJ1-1; no definite D call. The CDR3 is 14 residues long. Germline V CDR1 and CDR2: LGHDT, YNNKEL (reference sequence). V lost 0 bases to trimming and J lost 4 bases, with 9 bases between them. Here the CDR3 DNA reads TGTGCCAGCAGCCAAGAAGGAGGCTTCACTGAAGCTTTCTTT. As protein: CASSQEGGFTEAFF.

The chain carries TRBV6-6 and TRBJ2-7; 10 bases are shared with TRBD2. After removal of 0 bases from V and 3 bases from J, the junction contained 5 bases not matched to a gene. The germline V gene has CDR1 MNHNY and CDR2 SVGAGI (reference sequence). This CDR3 spans 16 amino acids. The CDR3: CASSYSVGLANYEQYF. In DNA form, the CDR3 reads TGTGCCAGCAGTTACTCGGTGGGACTAGCGAACTACGAGCAGTACTTC.

The CDR3 region is CASSPTSDPPPDTQYF. The CDR3 DNA reads TGTGCCAGCTCTCCAACTAGCGACCCCCCCCCGGACACGCAGTATTTT. V and J are TRBV18 and TRBJ2-3; 7 bases are a match to TRBD2. CDR1 and CDR2 (germline): KGHSH, LQKENI. This CDR3 has 16 amino acids. The trim removed 6 bases at V and 9 bases at J, leaving 18 bases unmatched.

The rearrangement joins TRBV30 to TRBJ2-5, with TRBD2 matching 8 bases. The germline gives CDR1 GTSNPN, CDR2 SVGIG (reference sequence). This CDR3 has 15 residues. The ends lost 2 bases at V and 0 bases at J; junction bases unmatched: 5. CDR3 DNA sequence: TGTGCCTGGAGTACTGGCGGGGGGTACCAAGAGACCCAGTACTTC. The encoded protein is CAWSTGGGYQETQYF.

The rearrangement links TRBV9 to TRBJ2-7, with 7 bases fitting TRBD2. Germline CDR1 and CDR2: SGDLS and YYNGEE. Germline trimming cut 8 bases from V and 3 bases from J; bases unmatched to any gene: 8. The CDR3 is made up of 13 amino acids. CDR3 loop: CARPGGTVYEQYF. The CDR3 region has the DNA TGTGCCAGACCGGGGGGAACGGTCTACGAGCAGTACTTC.

CDR3 loop: CAWKAAGRQFF. DNA of the CDR3: TGTGCCTGGAAAGCGGCGGGTCGGCAGTTCTTC. The J gene is TRBJ2-1, the V gene TRBV30; possible D gene TRBD2, 5 bases. The CDR3 loop spans 11 amino acids. Between the trimmed V and J ends, which lost 4 bases and 12 bases, there was a span of 13 bases. From germline, CDR1 is GTSNPN and CDR2 SVGIG (reference sequence).

In its sample, this clone was seen once. J is TRBJ2-5 and V is TRBV6-5, with D possibly matching TRBD2 (5 bases). This CDR3 is built from 14 residues. Germline values: CDR1 MNHEY, CDR2 SVGAGI. Between the trimmed V and J ends, which lost 6 bases and 2 bases, there was a span of 13 bases. CDR3 sequence: CASSLRTGQETQYF. The CDR3 DNA sequence: TGTGCCAGCAGCTTGCGGACGGGGCAAGAGACCCAGTACTTC.

The chain uses TRBV11-3 and TRBJ2-5; D may be TRBD2 (6 bases). The germline V gene has CDR1 SGHNT and CDR2 YENEEA. Trimming pared 4 bases from V and 9 bases from J, leaving 9 bases between. The CDR3 sequence is 11 residues long. CDR3 sequence (DNA): TGTGCCAGCAGCTCTTGGGGGGCCCAGTACTTC. Its translation is CASSSWGAQYF.

The chain employs TRBV6-5 and TRBJ2-7; the match to TRBD2 covers 7 bases. Germline values: CDR1 MNHEY, CDR2 SVGAGI. With V trimmed by 4 bases and J by 5 bases, 8 bases remained unmatched. The CDR3 consists of 14 residues. DNA of the CDR3: TGTGCCAGCAGTTCTAATCCGGGAGGCCACGAGCAGTACTTC. Encoded protein: CASSSNPGGHEQYF.

CDR3 bases: TGTGCCAGTAGTTTGAGGGGGCATGACATTCAGTACTTC. This encodes CASSLRGHDIQYF. This chain uses TRBV19 with TRBJ2-4, with 7 nucleotides matching TRBD1. CDR3 length: 13 residues. Germline trimming cut 5 bases from V and 8 bases from J; bases unmatched to any gene: 6. From germline, CDR1 is LNHDA and CDR2 SQIVND (reference sequence). Complete variable domain (other parts from reference TRBV19 and TRBJ2-4): DGGITQSPKYLFRKEGQNVTLSCEQNLNHDAMYWYRQDPGQGLRLIYYSQIVNDFQKGDIAEGYSVSREKKESFPLTVTSAQKNPTAFYLCASSLRGHDIQYFGAGTRLSVL.

This clone came up once. The V gene is TRBV6-5, the J gene TRBJ1-6; TRBD1 matches 8 bases. V lost 6 bases, J lost 9 bases, and 10 bases stayed unmatched. This CDR3 region has 15 residues. Germline V lookup: CDR1 MNHEY, CDR2 SVGAGI. This chain's CDR3 is CASSMDRELGSPLHF. The CDR3 region has the DNA TGTGCCAGCAGCATGGACAGGGAATTAGGTTCACCCCTCCACTTT.

V usage is TRBV9 and J usage is TRBJ2-1; D is unresolved. V lost 4 bases to trimming and J lost 4 bases, with 12 bases between them. This CDR3 comprises 14 residues. Germline V gives CDR1 SGDLS, CDR2 YYNGEE. CDR3 residues: CASSSTPNYNEQFF. CDR3 bases: TGTGCCAGCAGCTCCACACCAAATTACAATGAGCAGTTCTTC.

This clone was seen a few times. The J gene is TRBJ2-6, the V gene TRBV2, with TRBD1 as a possible D gene (5 bases). Germline loops: CDR1 SNHLY, CDR2 FYNNEI. This CDR3 is built from 15 residues. The V end lost 6 bases, the J end lost 0 bases, and 9 bases lay between the germline ends. The CDR3: CASSQTASGANVLTF. The CDR3 DNA is TGTGCCAGCAGCCAGACAGCCTCTGGGGCCAACGTCCTGACTTTC.

This chain links TRBV5-1 with TRBJ1-2, with 8 bases that match TRBD1. V lost 4 bases and J lost 3; bases outside the gene matches: 8. CDR3 length: 15 residues. The V gene's germline CDR1 is SGHRS and CDR2 YFSETQ. As DNA, the CDR3 is TGCGCCAGCAGCCCGCGGGCACAGGGGGACTATGGCTACACCTTC. Residues: CASSPRAQGDYGYTF.

V is TRBV27 and J is TRBJ1-5; 7 bases are a match to TRBD1. The CDR3 covers 14 residues. J was trimmed by 6 bases and V by 7 bases; bases with no gene match: 9. Germline V lookup: CDR1 MNHEY, CDR2 SMNVEV (reference sequence). The CDR3 loop is CASTFRQGAQPQHF. The CDR3 nucleotides are TGTGCCAGCACCTTTCGACAGGGTGCTCAGCCCCAGCATTTT.

This clone occurred once. CDR3 nucleotides: TGTGCCAGCAGTGCCCAGGACAGGGGTTCTCAGCCCCAGCATTTT. The encoded protein is CASSAQDRGSQPQHF. The rearrangement joins TRBV2 to TRBJ1-5; 9 nucleotides agree with TRBD1. V lost 4 bases, J lost 6 bases, and 7 bases stayed unmatched. The CDR3 runs 15 residues. CDR1 and CDR2 from the germline V gene are SNHLY and FYNNEI.

The chain uses TRBV5-1 and TRBJ1-1; weak D call: TRBD1 (6 bases). CDR1 SGHRS and CDR2 YFSETQ come from the germline V gene. The V end was cut by 4 bases, the J end by 0 bases, with 16 bases between. The CDR3 runs to 16 residues. CDR3 bases: TGCGCCAGCAGCAGGGACACCATAGCGATGAACACTGAAGCTTTCTTT. Its protein product is CASSRDTIAMNTEAFF.